These T cell receptor beta chains were read from a single sample in a study of blood T cell repertoires in COVID-19. Sequencing was performed with immunoSEQ multiplex PCR; in TCRdb, only in-frame clones are kept and a portion is missing. This table holds about 130,000 clones, over 60% found once. The specimen sequenced was peripheral blood. These receptors all come from a woman in her seventies with acute or convalescent COVID-19. Each CDR3 is given with its conserved first and last residue. The order of the fields is D gene, V gene, clone size, J gene, CDR3 DNA, CDR3 protein. The D gene is left open where the match is weak. Clone size appears in some rows only: once, few, many, or a class for an expanded clone.

d_gene: TRBD1
v_gene: TRBV19
abundance: NA
j_gene: TRBJ1-1
CDR3nt: TGTGCCAGTATGGAGGACATAGGGGGCGCAGGAGCTTTCTTT
CDR3aa: CASMEDIGGAGAFF

d_gene: TRBD2
v_gene: TRBV9
abundance: NA
j_gene: TRBJ2-1
CDR3nt: TGTGCCAGCACCTACGGCGGGGGGCTATCTTACAATGAGCAGTTCTTC
CDR3aa: CASTYGGGLSYNEQFF

d_gene: NA
v_gene: TRBV30
abundance: NA
j_gene: TRBJ1-1
CDR3nt: TGTGCCTGGAGACAGGCCAGGGGCACTGAAGCTTTCTTT
CDR3aa: CAWRQARGTEAFF

d_gene: TRBD1
v_gene: TRBV7-2
abundance: NA
j_gene: TRBJ1-1
CDR3nt: TGTGCCAGCAGCTTAATGGGACAGGGGACGAACACTGAAGCTTTCTTT
CDR3aa: CASSLMGQGTNTEAFF

d_gene: TRBD1
v_gene: TRBV6-1
abundance: NA
j_gene: TRBJ1-2
CDR3nt: TGTGCCAGCAGTGAAGTAGGACAGGGGATCGGCTACACCTTC
CDR3aa: CASSEVGQGIGYTF

d_gene: TRBD2
v_gene: TRBV7-8
abundance: NA
j_gene: TRBJ2-1
CDR3nt: TGTGCCAGCAGCTTATTTAGCGGGGGCCTCTACAATGAGCAGTTCTTC
CDR3aa: CASSLFSGGLYNEQFF

d_gene: NA
v_gene: TRBV4-2
abundance: few
j_gene: TRBJ2-7
CDR3nt: TGTGCCAGCAGCCAGCGGGACGGCGACCTCTCCTACGAGCAGTACTTC
CDR3aa: CASSQRDGDLSYEQYF

d_gene: NA
v_gene: TRBV15
abundance: NA
j_gene: TRBJ2-2
CDR3nt: TGTGCCACCAGCAGAGCTCGCGGGAACACCGGGGAGCTGTTTTTT
CDR3aa: CATSRARGNTGELFF

d_gene: TRBD1
v_gene: TRBV14
abundance: NA
j_gene: TRBJ1-2
CDR3nt: TGTGCCAGCAGCCGGGGTGGGACAGGGGACTATGGCTACACCTTC
CDR3aa: CASSRGGTGDYGYTF

d_gene: NA
v_gene: TRBV24-1
abundance: NA
j_gene: TRBJ1-5
CDR3nt: TGTGCCACCAGTGCAGGGTTGGAGCAGCCCCAGCATTTT
CDR3aa: CATSAGLEQPQHF

d_gene: TRBD2
v_gene: TRBV2
abundance: NA
j_gene: TRBJ2-3
CDR3nt: TGTGCCAGCAGTAAACTAGCGGGGTTCAAAGATACGCAGTATTTT
CDR3aa: CASSKLAGFKDTQYF

d_gene: TRBD1
v_gene: TRBV7-2
abundance: NA
j_gene: TRBJ1-2
CDR3nt: TGTGCCAGCAGCTTCGGGACAGGGTTTACTGGCTACACCTTC
CDR3aa: CASSFGTGFTGYTF

d_gene: TRBD1
v_gene: TRBV9
abundance: NA
j_gene: TRBJ1-3
CDR3nt: TGTGCCAGCAGCGTATTGGGGGACAGCTCTGGAAACACCATATATTTT
CDR3aa: CASSVLGDSSGNTIYF

d_gene: TRBD1
v_gene: TRBV10-3
abundance: NA
j_gene: TRBJ2-7
CDR3nt: TGTGCCATCAAAGGGGACAGGAACTCCTACGAGCAGTACTTC
CDR3aa: CAIKGDRNSYEQYF

d_gene: TRBD1
v_gene: TRBV5-1
abundance: few
j_gene: TRBJ1-4
CDR3nt: TGCGCCAGCAGCGGAGGACAGGGGAAGGGTGAAAAACTGTTTTTT
CDR3aa: CASSGGQGKGEKLFF

d_gene: NA
v_gene: TRBV28
abundance: NA
j_gene: TRBJ2-3
CDR3nt: TGTGCCAGCAGTTTTCCCCCCTCAGATACGCAGTATTTT
CDR3aa: CASSFPPSDTQYF

d_gene: NA
v_gene: TRBV3-1/TRBV3-2
abundance: once
j_gene: TRBJ1-2
CDR3nt: TGTGCCAGCAGCCCAGCGACCTTGAGCTATGGCTACACCTTC
CDR3aa: CASSPATLSYGYTF

d_gene: TRBD1
v_gene: TRBV24-1
abundance: NA
j_gene: TRBJ1-5
CDR3nt: TGTGCCACCAGCAAACAGGGGGGAAGCAATCAGCCCCAGCATTTT
CDR3aa: CATSKQGGSNQPQHF

d_gene: TRBD1
v_gene: TRBV27
abundance: few
j_gene: TRBJ1-5
CDR3nt: TGTGCCAGCAGTGTGGACAGGGCCCGTCAGCCCCAGCATTTT
CDR3aa: CASSVDRARQPQHF

d_gene: TRBD2
v_gene: TRBV11-2
abundance: once
j_gene: TRBJ2-5
CDR3nt: TGTGCCAGCAGCTTAGCCAGCGGGGGGATAGGAGAGACCCAGTACTTC
CDR3aa: CASSLASGGIGETQYF

d_gene: NA
v_gene: TRBV9
abundance: NA
j_gene: TRBJ1-1
CDR3nt: TGTGCCAGCAGCGTAGGGGCAGGAATGAACACTGAAGCTTTCTTT
CDR3aa: CASSVGAGMNTEAFF

d_gene: NA
v_gene: TRBV7-9
abundance: NA
j_gene: TRBJ2-5
CDR3nt: TGTGCCAGCAGCGCCCTCGGGGCGGGGGCTCAAGAGACCCAGTACTTC
CDR3aa: CASSALGAGAQETQYF

d_gene: NA
v_gene: TRBV19
abundance: once
j_gene: TRBJ1-5
CDR3nt: TGTGCCAGTAGTATAACCCGACAGGTCCCTAATCAGCCCCAGCATTTT
CDR3aa: CASSITRQVPNQPQHF

d_gene: TRBD2
v_gene: TRBV6-1
abundance: NA
j_gene: TRBJ2-1
CDR3nt: TGTGCCAGCAGTGAAGGCATTAGCGGGAGAAATGAGCAGTTCTTC
CDR3aa: CASSEGISGRNEQFF

d_gene: NA
v_gene: TRBV2
abundance: NA
j_gene: TRBJ1-6
CDR3nt: TGTGCCAGCAGTGGGGCACAGGGCGCCAGAAATTCACCCCTCCACTTT
CDR3aa: CASSGAQGARNSPLHF

d_gene: NA
v_gene: TRBV6-5
abundance: once
j_gene: TRBJ1-2
CDR3nt: TGTGCCAGCAGTTACTCGACATTGGGAGACTATGGCTACACCTTC
CDR3aa: CASSYSTLGDYGYTF

d_gene: NA
v_gene: TRBV20-1
abundance: NA
j_gene: TRBJ2-1
CDR3nt: TGCAGTGCCCCCCTTGGCAGTAAGCAGTTCTTC
CDR3aa: CSAPLGSKQFF

d_gene: NA
v_gene: TRBV6-5
abundance: few
j_gene: TRBJ1-2
CDR3nt: TGCCGTGGAGGGGCAGGATATGGCTACACCTTC
CDR3aa: CRGGAGYGYTF

d_gene: NA
v_gene: TRBV9
abundance: NA
j_gene: TRBJ1-2
CDR3nt: TGTGCCAGCAGCGTAGGATCAGGACTTTATGGCTACACCTTC
CDR3aa: CASSVGSGLYGYTF

d_gene: TRBD1
v_gene: TRBV27
abundance: NA
j_gene: TRBJ1-6
CDR3nt: TGTGCCAGCAGTTTATCGGACAGGGGTAATTCACCCCTCCACTTT
CDR3aa: CASSLSDRGNSPLHF

d_gene: NA
v_gene: TRBV12-3/TRBV12-4
abundance: NA
j_gene: TRBJ1-2
CDR3nt: TGTGCCAGCAGTTTAAATGTAGGCTACACCTTC
CDR3aa: CASSLNVGYTF

d_gene: TRBD1
v_gene: TRBV29-1
abundance: NA
j_gene: TRBJ1-2
CDR3nt: TGCAGCGTTGACCCGACAGGGTCTGGGCGTGGCTACACCTTC
CDR3aa: CSVDPTGSGRGYTF

d_gene: NA
v_gene: TRBV19
abundance: NA
j_gene: TRBJ2-7
CDR3nt: TGTGCCAGTAGTATAGATCCGCTAACAGGGAAAGGCTACGAGCAGTACTTC
CDR3aa: CASSIDPLTGKGYEQYF

d_gene: NA
v_gene: TRBV5-1
abundance: NA
j_gene: TRBJ1-2
CDR3nt: TGCGCCAGCAGCTTGGACAGTTATGGCTACACCTTC
CDR3aa: CASSLDSYGYTF

d_gene: NA
v_gene: TRBV28
abundance: NA
j_gene: TRBJ1-5
CDR3nt: TGTGCCAGCAGTTTAAGGGGATTTCAGCCCCAGCATTTT
CDR3aa: CASSLRGFQPQHF

d_gene: NA
v_gene: TRBV19
abundance: NA
j_gene: TRBJ2-4
CDR3nt: TGTGCCAGTAGTATTATGGCCAGCAAAAACATTCAGTACTTC
CDR3aa: CASSIMASKNIQYF

d_gene: NA
v_gene: TRBV6-2/TRBV6-3
abundance: NA
j_gene: TRBJ2-2
CDR3nt: TGTGCCAGCAGTTACTCGATCAAGCGGATGAACACCGGGGAGCTGTTTTTT
CDR3aa: CASSYSIKRMNTGELFF

d_gene: TRBD2
v_gene: TRBV27
abundance: NA
j_gene: TRBJ2-7
CDR3nt: TGTGCCAGCAGTTTACGTAGCGGGAGGGCCCTCGACGACGAGCAGTACTTC
CDR3aa: CASSLRSGRALDDEQYF

d_gene: TRBD1
v_gene: TRBV28
abundance: NA
j_gene: TRBJ1-4
CDR3nt: TGTGCCAGCAGAACGCCCTCAGGGGGCTGGGCTCAACTGTTTTTT
CDR3aa: CASRTPSGGWAQLFF

d_gene: NA
v_gene: TRBV5-4
abundance: few
j_gene: TRBJ1-4
CDR3nt: TGTGCCAGCAGACCTTTCGGGAATGAAAAACTGTTTTTT
CDR3aa: CASRPFGNEKLFF

d_gene: TRBD2
v_gene: TRBV7-2
abundance: few
j_gene: TRBJ2-1
CDR3nt: TGTGCCAGCAGCCCAAGGGTACTAGCGGGAGGAATGGGGAATGAGCAGTTCTTC
CDR3aa: CASSPRVLAGGMGNEQFF

d_gene: NA
v_gene: TRBV18
abundance: NA
j_gene: TRBJ2-7
CDR3nt: TGTGCCAGCTCACCACTCGACACATCCTACGAGCAGTACTTC
CDR3aa: CASSPLDTSYEQYF

d_gene: NA
v_gene: TRBV19
abundance: NA
j_gene: TRBJ2-3
CDR3nt: TGTGCCAGTAGTGCAGGATTTAGCACAGATACGCAGTATTTT
CDR3aa: CASSAGFSTDTQYF

d_gene: NA
v_gene: TRBV14
abundance: NA
j_gene: TRBJ2-4
CDR3nt: TGTGCCAGCAGCCAAGTTGGACTGAACATTCAGTACTTC
CDR3aa: CASSQVGLNIQYF

d_gene: TRBD1
v_gene: TRBV18
abundance: NA
j_gene: TRBJ1-1
CDR3nt: TGTGCCAGCTCACCCTCGACAGGGGGCACTGAAGCTTTCTTT
CDR3aa: CASSPSTGGTEAFF

d_gene: TRBD1
v_gene: TRBV7-2
abundance: NA
j_gene: TRBJ1-1
CDR3nt: TGTGCCAGCAGCCGCCAGGGACAGATAAACACTGAAGCTTTCTTT
CDR3aa: CASSRQGQINTEAFF

d_gene: NA
v_gene: TRBV29-1
abundance: NA
j_gene: TRBJ2-7
CDR3nt: TGCAGCGTCGTTAGCGAGAACTTCTACGAGCAGTACTTC
CDR3aa: CSVVSENFYEQYF

d_gene: NA
v_gene: TRBV5-1
abundance: NA
j_gene: TRBJ2-1
CDR3nt: TGCGCCAGCAGCTTGGATCAGGGGAACAATGAGCAGTTCTTC
CDR3aa: CASSLDQGNNEQFF

d_gene: NA
v_gene: TRBV6-5
abundance: NA
j_gene: TRBJ1-1
CDR3nt: TGTGCCAGCAGTTACGGGGGGGCTCGGACTGAAGCTTTCTTT
CDR3aa: CASSYGGARTEAFF

d_gene: TRBD2
v_gene: TRBV9
abundance: few
j_gene: TRBJ2-5
CDR3nt: TGTGCCAGCAGCGTAGGAGCCAGCGGGGGGGCGTCGGCAGAGACCCAGTACTTC
CDR3aa: CASSVGASGGASAETQYF

d_gene: NA
v_gene: TRBV5-1
abundance: NA
j_gene: TRBJ1-3
CDR3nt: TGCGCCAGCAGCCCCGGGGGGCACTCTGGAAACACCATATATTTT
CDR3aa: CASSPGGHSGNTIYF

d_gene: NA
v_gene: TRBV7-8
abundance: NA
j_gene: TRBJ1-6
CDR3nt: TGTGCCAGCACACCCGGGGGGAATTCACCCCTCCACTTT
CDR3aa: CASTPGGNSPLHF

d_gene: NA
v_gene: TRBV3-1/TRBV3-2
abundance: NA
j_gene: TRBJ1-5
CDR3nt: TGTGCCAGCAGCCAAGACGGGGGGAGGCCCCAGCATTTT
CDR3aa: CASSQDGGRPQHF